This TCR beta chain was identified during a study of blood T cell repertoires in COVID-19. J lost 5 bases, V lost 0 bases, and 10 bases had no gene match. Germline CDR1 is LGHDT and CDR2 is YNNKEL (reference sequence). CDR3 size: 18 residues. Repertoires were generated with immunoSEQ multiplex PCR, while TCRdb's copy carries only in-frame clones and drops some. The sample lists some 110,000 clones; 80% to 95% were seen once. The TCR sequence derives from a middle-aged man with COVID-19, enrolled during active disease. This chain connects TRBV3-1 (or the pseudogene TRBV3-2) to TRBJ2-5, with 12 bases lining up with TRBD2. Sequenced: peripheral blood. CDR3 region: CASSQDIRPSGRGETQYF. The CDR3 nucleotides are TGTGCCAGCAGCCAAGATATCCGGCCTAGCGGGAGGGGGGAGACCCAGTACTTC.